The rows below give T cell receptor beta chains drawn from one sample of a study of tumor-infiltrating lymphocytes in localized non-small cell lung cancer. The method was immunoSEQ multiplex PCR; TCRdb's version includes in-frame clones alone and lacks a portion of them. The sample records 12,000 or so clones, about 78% being singletons. Sequenced material: lung tumor tissue. Receptors originate from a human donor with non-small cell lung cancer. The CDR3 runs from the conserved cysteine through the conserved F or W. A D gene is named only where the DNA matches it firmly. Size is stated for part of the rows, as once, few or many counts, or as a class when the clone is expanded.

V gene	D gene	J gene	clone size	CDR3 DNA	CDR3 protein
TRBV12-2	.	TRBJ1-2	few	TGTGCAAGTCGCTTAGGAGCTATCGGGGGGCGTAACTATGGCTACACCTTC	CASRLGAIGGRNYGYTF
TRBV7-2	.	TRBJ2-1	once	TGTGCCAGCACCCAATACAACAATGAGCAGTTCTTC	CASTQYNNEQFF
TRBV7-2	TRBD2	TRBJ2-5	.	TGTGCCAGCAGCTTAGGTCAATTAGCGGGGAGCCTCCGGGAGACCCAGTACTTC	CASSLGQLAGSLRETQYF
TRBV9	TRBD1	TRBJ2-1	.	TGTGCCAGCAGCCCTCGACAGGGCAATGAGCAGTTCTTC	CASSPRQGNEQFF
TRBV27	.	TRBJ2-2	.	TGTGCCAGCAGTTTACGAGGGGCGAGACTAGCGAACACCGGGGAGCTGTTTTTT	CASSLRGARLANTGELFF
TRBV7-2	TRBD1	TRBJ2-7	.	TGTGCCAGCAGCTTAGGCCACAGGGGAATCCCCTACGAGCAGTACTTC	CASSLGHRGIPYEQYF
TRBV9	.	TRBJ1-3	.	TGTGCCAGCAGCGTAGAGCTGGGGACCCGAGGACACACCATATATTTT	CASSVELGTRGHTIYF
TRBV6-4	TRBD1	TRBJ1-5	.	TGTGCCAGCAGTGAGGGAGGACAGGGGGATAGCAATCAGCCCCAGCATTTT	CASSEGGQGDSNQPQHF
TRBV7-7	TRBD2	TRBJ2-5	.	TGTGCCAGCAGCTTGGGCGGGGGGGACCAAGAGACCCAGTACTTC	CASSLGGGDQETQYF
TRBV28	.	TRBJ1-2	.	TGTGCCAGCATGGAACAGGGAACGGACTATGGCTACACCTTC	CASMEQGTDYGYTF
TRBV9	TRBD1	TRBJ1-2	.	TGTGCCAGCAGCGGTACAGGGGTCTCGGGGGGCTACACCTTC	CASSGTGVSGGYTF
TRBV29-1	.	TRBJ1-5	.	TGCAGCGTTGAACAGGGGCCAGGTCAGCCCCAGCATTTT	CSVEQGPGQPQHF
TRBV5-6	.	TRBJ2-3	once	TGTGCCAGCAGCTTGCGATCAGGGTTTTGGACAGATACGCAGTATTTT	CASSLRSGFWTDTQYF
TRBV9	TRBD1	TRBJ1-5	.	TGTGCCAGCAGCCCGACAGGGGATTGGGGCAATCAGCCCCAGCATTTT	CASSPTGDWGNQPQHF
TRBV29-1	.	TRBJ1-2	.	TGCAGCGTTGCCCCCGGGGCGCAGTATGGCTACACCTTC	CSVAPGAQYGYTF
TRBV10-3	.	TRBJ2-3	.	TGTGCCATCAGTGAACACAGTACTAGCACAGATACGCAGTATTTT	CAISEHSTSTDTQYF
TRBV11-1	.	TRBJ2-1	.	TGTGCCAGCAGCTTTACGACCGGCTCCTACAATGAGCAGTTCTTC	CASSFTTGSYNEQFF